These 25 T cell receptor beta chains came from one sample sequenced in a study of monozygotic twins with inflammatory bowel disease. TCRdb reprocessed the 5' RACE reads and stores each CDR3 protein as one record, lacking DNA. Recorded for this sample: some 300,000 distinct CDR3 sequences. Source material: blood. The receptors come from a human donor with ulcerative colitis or Crohn's disease, or a healthy co-twin of an affected twin (not recorded which).

The V gene is TRBV28, the J gene TRBJ1-1. CDR1 and CDR2 (germline): MDHEN, SYDVKM. CDR3 length equals 12 residues. The CDR3 here is CASSLVRTEAFF.

The chain uses TRBV6-5 and TRBJ2-2; the D gene TCRdb calls, TRBD2, cannot be checked with no DNA. This CDR3 has 15 amino acids. Germline V gene lookup returns CDR1 MNHEY and CDR2 SVGAGI. This CDR3 is CASSTEGGRTGELFF.

The V and J genes are TRBV7-9 and TRBJ2-2; TCRdb picks TRBD1, but there is no DNA to check that call. The CDR3 sequence is 13 residues long. In germline, CDR1 is SEHNR, CDR2 FQNEAQ (reference sequence). The CDR3 here is CASSFSGAGELFF.

CDR3 sequence: CSAHLRADFFTDTQYF. The chain couples TRBV20-1 to TRBJ2-3; the D gene TCRdb calls, TRBD1, cannot be checked with no DNA. Germline V gene lookup returns CDR1 DFQATT and CDR2 SNEGSKA (reference sequence). The CDR3 extends over 16 amino acids.

This sequence joins TRBV10-3 and TRBJ2-5; the TRBD1 assignment by TCRdb is unverifiable without DNA. The CDR3 spans 14 residues. Germline values: CDR1 ENHRY, CDR2 SYGVKD. CDR3 sequence: CAIREKQGFETQYF.

The CDR3 sequence is CASGREGLSGNTIYF. V gene TRBV3-1 combines with J gene TRBJ1-3. Germline CDR1 and CDR2: LGHDT and YNNKEL (reference sequence). This CDR3 comprises 15 residues.

The genes are TRBV15 and TRBJ2-5; TCRdb selects TRBD1, and the lack of DNA leaves this call unchecked. The germline V gene has CDR1 LNHNV and CDR2 YYDKDF (reference sequence). The CDR3 consists of 15 residues. The CDR3 reads CATSRTRLGQETQYF.

The chain is built from TRBV6-1 and TRBJ1-4; TCRdb selects TRBD1, and the lack of DNA leaves this call unchecked. Looked up from germline, CDR1 is MNHNS and CDR2 is SASEGT. This CDR3 has 15 amino acids. The CDR3 loop is CASRPTPDRSEKLFF.

This chain connects TRBV12-3 or TRBV12-4 to TRBJ1-6; the D call of TRBD1 rests on TCRdb alone, since no DNA is present to check it. The length of the CDR3 is 15 residues. This chain's CDR3 is CASSFEGAGNSPLHF.

The CDR3 protein is CASSQGFNEKLFF. The genes are TRBV28 and TRBJ1-4; TCRdb outputs TRBD1, but without DNA this stays unchecked. Germline values: CDR1 MDHEN, CDR2 SYDVKM. The CDR3 is 13 residues long.

The CDR3 loop reads CASSFSARDTQYF. The rearrangement links TRBV7-9 to TRBJ2-3. Germline V gene lookup returns CDR1 SEHNR and CDR2 FQNEAQ (reference sequence). CDR3 length equals 13 residues. Full variable domain (rest looked up from reference TRBV7-9 and TRBJ2-3): DTGVSQNPRHKITKRGQNVTFRCDPISEHNRLYWYRQTLGQGPEFLTYFQNEAQLEKSRLLSDRFSAERPKGSFSTLEIQRTEQGDSAMYLCASSFSARDTQYFGPGTRLTVL.

V is TRBV7-3 and J is TRBJ1-1. This CDR3 is built from 14 residues. CDR1 is SGHTA, CDR2 FQGTGA, per germline. CDR3 sequence reads: CATKRGAGGTEAFF.

The J gene is TRBJ2-7, the V gene TRBV25-1. The V gene's germline CDR1 is MGHDK and CDR2 SYGVNS. The CDR3 length is 14 residues. CDR3: CASSDSNQYYEQYF.

V gene TRBV20-1 combines with J gene TRBJ1-1. This CDR3 spans 12 amino acids. Germline-derived CDR1 and CDR2 are DFQATT and SNEGSKA (reference sequence). CDR3 sequence reads: CSARARSAEAFF.

The J gene is TRBJ2-5, the V gene TRBV28; TCRdb reports TRBD1, a call that lacks DNA to check it against. Germline assignment: CDR1 MDHEN and CDR2 SYDVKM. The CDR3 covers 16 residues. The CDR3: CASSLTGTGGQETQYF.

The chain links TRBV29-1 to TRBJ1-1. Germline lookup yields CDR1 SQVTM and CDR2 ANQGSEA. The CDR3 loop spans 11 amino acids. CDR3 protein: CSVSLDTEAFF.

The CDR3: CASTAAGHNEQFF. V and J are TRBV12-3 or TRBV12-4 and TRBJ2-1; TCRdb selects TRBD2, and the lack of DNA leaves this call unchecked. The CDR3 totals 13 residues.

The gene calls are TRBV12-3 or TRBV12-4 and TRBJ1-2; the TRBD1 assignment by TCRdb is unverifiable without DNA. This CDR3 comprises 12 residues. This CDR3 is CASRPGQWNYTF.

The V gene is TRBV12-5, the J gene TRBJ1-5; with no DNA, the TCRdb D assignment of TRBD1 cannot be verified. The CDR3 length is 21 residues. Per germline, CDR1 LGHNT and CDR2 FRNRAP. The CDR3 sequence: CASGLFKKTGDLGIYNQPQHF.

CDR3 sequence: CASNSDPSPSYNEQFF. V is TRBV5-4 and J is TRBJ2-1; there is no DNA to check the TCRdb D call of TRBD2. This CDR3 region has 16 residues. Germline V CDR1 and CDR2: SGHNT, YYREEE (reference sequence).

Here the CDR3 reads CASSPTPQVSRAQPQHF. This rearrangement joins TRBV5-1 to TRBJ1-5. The CDR3 covers 17 residues. Germline V gives CDR1 SGHRS, CDR2 YFSETQ. The entire variable domain, with the rest obtained from reference TRBV5-1 and TRBJ1-5, is as follows: KAGVTQTPRYLIKTRGQQVTLSCSPISGHRSVSWYQQTPGQGLQFLFEYFSETQRNKGNFPGRFSGRQFSNSRSEMNVSTLELGDSALYLCASSPTPQVSRAQPQHFGDGTRLSIL.

V and J are TRBV11-2 and TRBJ2-2; TCRdb's D gene call, TRBD1, goes unchecked for lack of DNA. The CDR3 covers 19 residues. The germline V gene has CDR1 SGHAT and CDR2 FQNNGV. The CDR3 region is CASSQNPGQGATSTGELFF.

The rearrangement uses TRBV7-9 and TRBJ2-3; TCRdb reports TRBD1, a call that lacks DNA to check it against. Germline V lookup: CDR1 SEHNR, CDR2 FQNEAQ (reference sequence). The CDR3 loop spans 15 amino acids. CDR3: CASSLEAGAADTQYF.

This chain joins TRBV30 and TRBJ2-2; no DNA is available, so the TRBD1 call from TCRdb remains unchecked. The length of the CDR3 is 17 residues. Looked up from germline, CDR1 is GTSNPN and CDR2 is SVGIG (reference sequence). The chain's CDR3 is CAWSTRDRGRLGGELFF.

The chain is built from TRBV7-9 and TRBJ2-5; TCRdb designates TRBD1, a call that cannot be tested without DNA. From germline, CDR1 is SEHNR and CDR2 FQNEAQ (reference sequence). This CDR3 comprises 16 residues. CDR3 residues: CASSSDLGTSQETQYF. Together with reference TRBV7-9 and TRBJ2-5, the CDR3 gives the full variable domain: DTGVSQNPRHKITKRGQNVTFRCDPISEHNRLYWYRQTLGQGPEFLTYFQNEAQLEKSRLLSDRFSAERPKGSFSTLEIQRTEQGDSAMYLCASSSDLGTSQETQYFGPGTRLLVL.